The clone carrying this T cell receptor beta chain was detected ten times or more. Its antigen is currently unknown. The junction had 7 bases not matched to a gene; V was cut back by 6 bases and J by 5 bases. The germline gives CDR1 MNHNS, CDR2 SASEGT. The CDR3 runs to 14 residues. The data stem from a study of response to subunit inactivated influenza vaccine. MiXCR, applied by TCRdb to the RT-PCR reads, yields one record per CDR3 protein. The table records a few hundred thousand distinct CDR3 sequences, approximately 14% of them present only once. Study findings and constraints: Researchers suggested that each seasonal influenza vaccination recruits few new T cells.

The chain combines TRBV6-1 with TRBJ2-3, with 8 bases identical to TRBD2. The sequencing used PBMCs from blood, collected about 11 days after vaccination. This TCR was recovered from a man aged 50 to 60 who received an inactivated influenza vaccine. CDR3 loop: CASSPGGAIDTQYF. The CDR3 region has the DNA TGTGCCAGCAGCCCCGGGGGGGCCATAGATACGCAGTATTTT.